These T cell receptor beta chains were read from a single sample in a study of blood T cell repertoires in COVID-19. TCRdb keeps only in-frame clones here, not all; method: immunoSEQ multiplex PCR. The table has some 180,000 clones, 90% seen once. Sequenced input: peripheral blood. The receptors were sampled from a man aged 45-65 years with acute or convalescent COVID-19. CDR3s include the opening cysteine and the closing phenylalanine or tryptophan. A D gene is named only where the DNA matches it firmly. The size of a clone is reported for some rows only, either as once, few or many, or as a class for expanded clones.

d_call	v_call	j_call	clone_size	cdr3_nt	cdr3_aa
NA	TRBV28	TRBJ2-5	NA	TGTGCCAGCAGTTTTACAGGCCCCACCGTACAAGAGACCCAGTACTTC	CASSFTGPTVQETQYF
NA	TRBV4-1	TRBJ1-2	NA	TGCGCCAGCAGCCCCCGCGCCACAGTTCAAAGAGAGGGCTACACCTTC	CASSPRATVQREGYTF
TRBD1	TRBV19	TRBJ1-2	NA	TGTGCCAGTAGTGGACAGGGAATAAGGGGCTACACCTTC	CASSGQGIRGYTF
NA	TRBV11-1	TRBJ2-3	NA	TGTGCCAGCAGCCGACAGTCAGATACGCAGTATTTT	CASSRQSDTQYF
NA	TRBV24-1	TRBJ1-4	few	TGTGCCACCAGTGATACAGGTGCAACTAATGAAAAACTGTTTTTT	CATSDTGATNEKLFF
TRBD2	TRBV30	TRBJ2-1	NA	TGTGCCTGGAGTGCTCCTCCCACTAGCGGGAGGGTTCCTTACAATGAGCAGTTCTTC	CAWSAPPTSGRVPYNEQFF
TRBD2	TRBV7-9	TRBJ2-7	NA	TGTGCCAGCAGCCTAAGCTGGGCTAGCGGCTCCTACGAGCAGTACTTC	CASSLSWASGSYEQYF
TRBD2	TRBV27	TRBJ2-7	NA	TGTGCCAGCAGTCGAGCTACCGGGACTAGCGTCTACGAGCAGTACTTC	CASSRATGTSVYEQYF
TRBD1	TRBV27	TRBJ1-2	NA	TGTGCCAGCACCTCCGTGAGGGGGCTTCCTAACTATGGCTACACCTTC	CASTSVRGLPNYGYTF
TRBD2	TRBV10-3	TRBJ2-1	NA	TGTGCCATCAGTGACGGGGGGGATGAGCAGTTCTTC	CAISDGGDEQFF
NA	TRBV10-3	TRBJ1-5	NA	TGTGCCATCAGTGCCACCCCCCTTGGTCAAGGGGTAAATCAGCCCCAGCATTTT	CAISATPLGQGVNQPQHF
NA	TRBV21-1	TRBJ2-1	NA	TGTGCCAGCAGCAAGGGGGCGGAGCCGTGGGGTGAGCAGTTCTTC	CASSKGAEPWGEQFF
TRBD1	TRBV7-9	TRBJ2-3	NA	TGTGCCAGCAGCCCCGGGACAGGGGCGGAGGGAGATACGCAGTATTTT	CASSPGTGAEGDTQYF
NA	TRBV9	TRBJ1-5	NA	TGTGCCAGCAGCCCGCGACCAGAGGGAGGGGCCCAGCATTTT	CASSPRPEGGAQHF
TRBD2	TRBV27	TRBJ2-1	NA	TGTGCCAGCAGTTTCCTGTCGCTAGCGGGAGGGCCGCTTTACAATGAGCAGTTCTTC	CASSFLSLAGGPLYNEQFF
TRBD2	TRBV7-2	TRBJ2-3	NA	TGTGCCAGCAGCCTGTCCCCTCTGGGACTAGCGCCAGATACGCAGTATTTT	CASSLSPLGLAPDTQYF
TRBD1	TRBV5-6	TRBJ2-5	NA	TGTGCCAGCAGTACGGTGGACAGGGAGAGGGAGACCCAGTACTTC	CASSTVDRERETQYF
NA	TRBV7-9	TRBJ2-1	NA	TGTGCCAGCAGCTTTACAGGGTATGGTGAGCAGTTCTTC	CASSFTGYGEQFF
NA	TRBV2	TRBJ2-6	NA	TGTGCCAGCAGCGGGGATGGGGCCAACGTCCTGACTTTC	CASSGDGANVLTF
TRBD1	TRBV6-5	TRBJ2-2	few	TGTGCCAGCAGGGGGACAGGGGTGGGGACCGGGGAGCTGTTTTTT	CASRGTGVGTGELFF
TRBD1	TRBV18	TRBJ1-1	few	TGTGCCAGCTCAAAACAGGGGGCGTCTTCCGTCACTGAAGCTTTCTTT	CASSKQGASSVTEAFF
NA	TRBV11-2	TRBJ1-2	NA	TGTGCCAGCAGCCGAGCGATGGAGTATGGCTACACCTTC	CASSRAMEYGYTF
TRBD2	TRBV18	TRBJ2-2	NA	TGTGCCAGCTCGGCAACACTGACTAGCGGGACTGGCACCGGGGAGCTGTTTTTT	CASSATLTSGTGTGELFF
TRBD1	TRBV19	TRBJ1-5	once	TGTGCCAGTAGTACCGGGACAGGGCGCAATCAGCCCCAGCATTTT	CASSTGTGRNQPQHF
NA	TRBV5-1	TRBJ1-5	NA	TGCGCCAGCAGCTTGGATGGGGGGGATCAGCCCCAGCATTTT	CASSLDGGDQPQHF
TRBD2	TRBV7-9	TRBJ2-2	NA	TGTGCCAGCAGCCCTAGCCTAGCGGGGAAACCCGGGGAGCTGTTTTTT	CASSPSLAGKPGELFF
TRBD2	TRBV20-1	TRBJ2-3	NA	TGCAGTGCTAGTCGACTAGCGGGGTTGTACACAGATACGCAGTATTTT	CSASRLAGLYTDTQYF
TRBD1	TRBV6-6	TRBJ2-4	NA	TGTGCCAGCACGGCTGGGACAGGGGGGACCAAAAACATTCAGTACTTC	CASTAGTGGTKNIQYF
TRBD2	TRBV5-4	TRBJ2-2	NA	TGTGCCAGCAGCGATGGACTAGCGGGATTAACCGGGGAGCTGTTTTTT	CASSDGLAGLTGELFF
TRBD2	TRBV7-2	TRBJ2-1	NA	TGTGCCAGCAGCCCTGTGGCGGGGGGGCATAATGAGCAGTTCTTC	CASSPVAGGHNEQFF
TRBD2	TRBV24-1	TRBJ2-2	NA	TGTGCCACCAGTTTAGCGGGAGTCCCCGGGGAGCTGTTTTTT	CATSLAGVPGELFF
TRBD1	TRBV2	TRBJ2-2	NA	TGTGCCAGCCGCAGGACAGGGAAGAACACCGGGGAGCTGTTTTTT	CASRRTGKNTGELFF
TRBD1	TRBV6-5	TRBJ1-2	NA	TGTGCCAGCACCTGGGGGACAGGGAGCGGCTACACCTTC	CASTWGTGSGYTF
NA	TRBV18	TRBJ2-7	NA	TGTGCCAGCTCACCACCGAATGAGTCCTACGAGCAGTACTTC	CASSPPNESYEQYF
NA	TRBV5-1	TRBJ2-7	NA	TGCGCCAGCAGAGGGGTAGGGGGCGAGCAGTACTTC	CASRGVGGEQYF
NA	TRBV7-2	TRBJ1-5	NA	TGTGCCAGCAGCTTAGGCAGGGGTTACAATCAGCCCCAGCATTTT	CASSLGRGYNQPQHF
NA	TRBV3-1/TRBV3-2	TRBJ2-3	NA	TGTGCCAGCAGCCATTCAGGGCCAGATACGCAGTATTTT	CASSHSGPDTQYF
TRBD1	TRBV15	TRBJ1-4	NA	TGTGCCACCAGCAGAGACGGAACAGGGGGGAATGAAAAACTGTTTTTT	CATSRDGTGGNEKLFF
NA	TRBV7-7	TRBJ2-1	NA	TGTGCCAGCAGCGCCTTAAGAGGGCCGAACAATGAGCAGTTCTTC	CASSALRGPNNEQFF
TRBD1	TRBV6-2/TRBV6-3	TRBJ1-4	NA	TGTGCCAGCAGTACAGGGGGGACTAATGAAAAACTGTTTTTT	CASSTGGTNEKLFF
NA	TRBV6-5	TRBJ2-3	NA	TGTGCCAGCACCATAGGAGGGGACACAGATACGCAGTATTTT	CASTIGGDTDTQYF
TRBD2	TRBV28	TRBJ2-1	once	TGTGCCAGCAGTTTCCGCGGGGGTAACAATGAGCAGTTCTTC	CASSFRGGNNEQFF
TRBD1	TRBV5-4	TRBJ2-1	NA	TGTGCCAGCAGCTCGGGACAGGGGAGAGACAATGAGCAGTTCTTC	CASSSGQGRDNEQFF
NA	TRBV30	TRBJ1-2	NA	TGTGCCATGAACAGAGCCGGTTATGGCTACACCTTC	CAMNRAGYGYTF
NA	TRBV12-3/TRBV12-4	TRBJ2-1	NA	TGTGCCAGCAGTTCCTGGAGGTACAATGAGCAGTTCTTC	CASSSWRYNEQFF
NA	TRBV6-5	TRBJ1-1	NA	TGTGCCAGCATCCCCCCAGGGTCCATGAACACTGAAGCTTTCTTT	CASIPPGSMNTEAFF
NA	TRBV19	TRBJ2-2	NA	TGTGCCAGTAGTATTGAACAGCCTTTTACCGGGGAGCTGTTTTTT	CASSIEQPFTGELFF
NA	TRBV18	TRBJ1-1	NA	TGTGCCAGCTCACCACGCACAGGGCAGGGGACTGAAGCTTTCTTT	CASSPRTGQGTEAFF
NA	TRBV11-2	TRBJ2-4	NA	TGTGCCAGCACGGGCGGGGGCACCGGAGCCAAAAACATTCAGTACTTC	CASTGGGTGAKNIQYF
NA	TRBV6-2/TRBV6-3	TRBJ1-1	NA	TGTGCCAGCAGCCCAGGGAGTAACACTGAAGCTTTCTTT	CASSPGSNTEAFF
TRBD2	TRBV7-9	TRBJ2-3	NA	TGTGCCAGCAGCCTCGGGACTAGCGGGGGCACAGATACGCAGTATTTT	CASSLGTSGGTDTQYF
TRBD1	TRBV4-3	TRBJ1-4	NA	TGCGCCAGCAGCCCTCAAAGGGGGCTTCGGGAAAAACTGTTTTTT	CASSPQRGLREKLFF
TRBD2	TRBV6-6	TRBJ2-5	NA	TGTGCCAGCAGCCGAGCGGGCGGGAGCAGGGAGACCCAGTACTTC	CASSRAGGSRETQYF
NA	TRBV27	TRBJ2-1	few	TGTGCCAGCACCGAGACCCTACCGGGATCCAATGAGCAGTTCTTC	CASTETLPGSNEQFF
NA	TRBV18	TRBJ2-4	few	TGTGCCAGCTCACCACAGGGGGCCAAAAACATTCAGTACTTC	CASSPQGAKNIQYF
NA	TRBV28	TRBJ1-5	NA	TGTGCCAGCAGTTTGCAAACAGGTTCGCGCAATCAGCCCCAGCATTTT	CASSLQTGSRNQPQHF